What follows are 22 T cell receptor beta chains derived from one specimen sequenced in a study of cytomegalovirus exposure and HLA in healthy donors. 60 Vbeta and 13 Jbeta primers were used in PCR. Libraries were prepared by immunoSEQ multiplex PCR; TCRdb keeps only in-frame clonotypes and omits some of them. The table shows over 85,000 clones, with roughly three quarters occurring only once. The specimen was PBMCs. Receptors originate from a man aged 35-49 years in good health and CMV-seronegative.

The chain couples TRBV7-7 to TRBJ1-2; unclear D gene. The germline V and J ends were trimmed by 5 bases and 5 bases, with 15 bases remaining between them. The CDR3 runs 14 residues. Germline lookup yields CDR1 SSHAT and CDR2 FNYEAQ (reference sequence). Here the CDR3 DNA reads TGTGCCAGCAGCCCCCTTGAGGTGGAGTATGGCTACACCTTC. Protein sequence: CASSPLEVEYGYTF.

The chain couples TRBV27 to TRBJ2-7; perhaps TRBD2 as D (6 bases). The V end lost 5 bases, the J end lost 5 bases, and 13 bases lay between the germline ends. Germline V CDR1 and CDR2: MNHEY, SMNVEV (reference sequence). The CDR3 contains 13 residues. DNA for the CDR3: TGTGCCAGCAGTACCACCAGGGAGGACGAGCAGTACTTC. It specifies CASSTTREDEQYF.

The chain links TRBV6-1 to TRBJ2-1; possible D gene TRBD1, 6 bases. From germline, CDR1 is MNHNS and CDR2 SASEGT. V was shortened by 4 bases and J by 2 bases, with 12 bases between the two germline ends. CDR3 length: 15 amino acids. The CDR3 coding sequence is TGTGCCAGCAGTGTTACAGGGAATACCTACAATGAGCAGTTCTTC. This codes for CASSVTGNTYNEQFF.

The rearrangement uses TRBV28 and TRBJ1-1; the D gene is possibly TRBD1 (5 bases). The CDR3 contains 11 residues. Looked up from germline, CDR1 is MDHEN and CDR2 is SYDVKM. V was trimmed by 3 bases and J by 10 bases, leaving 9 bases between them. The chain's CDR3 is CASSLDNRAFF. The CDR3 DNA reads TGTGCCAGCAGTTTGGACAACCGAGCTTTCTTT.

The chain links TRBV7-8 to TRBJ1-6; 10 bases are a match to TRBD1. This CDR3 is 18 amino acids long. V was pared by 4 bases and J by 4 bases, with 10 bases of the junction left unmatched. CDR1 is SGHVS and CDR2 is FQNEAQ in the germline V gene. The CDR3 is CASSSGQGFDFYNSPLHF. CDR3 in DNA: TGTGCCAGCAGCTCGGGACAGGGGTTCGACTTTTATAATTCACCCCTCCACTTT.

As to this clone: An end of the junction differs from the germline gene, which may be a read error. The chain carries TRBV7-9 and TRBJ2-4; 10 nucleotides agree with TRBD2. The CDR3 contains 15 residues. Germline CDR1 is SEHNR and CDR2 is FQNEAQ (reference sequence). CDR3 DNA: TGTTCCAGCAGCTTTTCTAGCGGGAGTTTGGACATTCAGTACTTC. This encodes CSSSFSSGSLDIQYF.

The chain recombines TRBV15 with TRBJ1-1; the match to TRBD1 covers 12 bases. This CDR3 is built from 20 residues. The V segment lost 2 bases and the J segment 1 base; nucleotides outside the gene matches: 14. Germline V gene data show CDR1 as LNHNV and CDR2 as YYDKDF (reference sequence). The CDR3: CATSRLPGQGAILRNTEAFF. In nucleotides, the CDR3 is TGTGCCACCAGCAGATTACCGGGACAGGGGGCGATTTTGAGGAACACTGAAGCTTTCTTT.

CDR3 in amino acids: CASSPPASGATQNIQYF. CDR3 bases: TGTGCCAGCAGTCCCCCTGCTAGCGGGGCGACACAAAACATTCAGTACTTC. The chain has TRBV28 and TRBJ2-4, with 9 bases aligning to TRBD2. In germline, CDR1 is MDHEN, CDR2 SYDVKM. The CDR3 runs 17 residues. Trimming took 5 bases from V and 5 from J; bases not matched to a gene: 13.

The chain is built from TRBV29-1 and TRBJ2-1, with D possibly being TRBD2 (7 bases). Germline values: CDR1 SQVTM, CDR2 ANQGSEA. This CDR3 has 13 amino acids. V lost 7 bases, J lost 5 bases, and 15 bases lay in between. Here the CDR3 DNA reads TGCAGCGCTGAGGGGGGGGCTAACAATGAGCAGTTCTTC. It encodes CSAEGGANNEQFF.

This clone was counted a few times. J is TRBJ2-1 and V is TRBV5-4; 9 positions match TRBD1. This CDR3 has 15 residues. Germline V gene sequence: CDR1 SGHNT, CDR2 YYREEE (reference sequence). The J segment lost 6 bases and the V segment lost 3 bases, leaving 7 bases of the junction unmatched. The CDR3 sequence is CASSSLGQGGNEQFF. The CDR3, as DNA: TGTGCCAGCAGCTCCCTGGGACAGGGAGGCAATGAGCAGTTCTTC.

This chain connects TRBV27 to TRBJ2-5; 7 bases match TRBD2. The CDR3 length is 16 residues. Germline V lookup: CDR1 MNHEY, CDR2 SMNVEV (reference sequence). V gave up 1 base and J gave up 2 bases; unmatched junction bases: 7. The CDR3 DNA reads as TGTGCCAGCAGTTTATTAGGTCGGGGGGTTCAAGAGACCCAGTACTTC. As protein: CASSLLGRGVQETQYF.

The count of this clone is one. The V gene is TRBV7-8, the J gene TRBJ1-1; TRBD1 aligns across 10 bases. CDR3 length: 13 amino acids. Germline-derived CDR1 and CDR2 are SGHVS and FQNEAQ. With 5 bases clipped from V and 6 bases from J, the junction kept 3 bases outside the gene matches. The CDR3 is CASSRDRGAEAFF. The CDR3 DNA reads as TGTGCCAGCAGCAGGGACAGGGGCGCTGAAGCTTTCTTT.

The chain uses TRBV7-8 and TRBJ2-3; D is possibly TRBD2 (6 bases). V gave up 1 base and J gave up 6 bases, with 17 bases separating them. The CDR3 length is 16 residues. Germline lookup yields CDR1 SGHVS and CDR2 FQNEAQ. The CDR3 region has the DNA TGTGCCAGCAGCTTAGGTATTTCACAGCGGGCCGATACGCAGTATTTT. Protein sequence: CASSLGISQRADTQYF. Full variable domain (outside the CDR3, taken from reference TRBV7-8 and TRBJ2-3): GAGVSQSPRYKVAKRGQDVALRCDPISGHVSLFWYQQALGQGPEFLTYFQNEAQLDKSGLPSDRFFAERPEGSVSTLKIQRTQQEDSAVYLCASSLGISQRADTQYFGPGTRLTVL.

DNA of the CDR3: TGTGCCAGTACAGGACAGGGCAATCAGCCCCAGCATTTT. Translating gives CASTGQGNQPQHF. This rearrangement joins TRBV19 to TRBJ1-5; 7 bases match TRBD1. From germline, CDR1 is LNHDA and CDR2 SQIVND (reference sequence). V trimming: 7 bases; J trimming: 2 bases; junction bases outside the gene matches: 2. The CDR3 runs to 13 residues. The full variable domain, completed using reference TRBV19 and TRBJ1-5, is DGGITQSPKYLFRKEGQNVTLSCEQNLNHDAMYWYRQDPGQGLRLIYYSQIVNDFQKGDIAEGYSVSREKKESFPLTVTSAQKNPTAFYLCASTGQGNQPQHFGDGTRLSIL.

This clone was observed once. This chain connects TRBV30 to TRBJ1-2; tentative D call: TRBD1 (5 bases). Looked up from germline, CDR1 is GTSNPN and CDR2 is SVGIG (reference sequence). The CDR3 is 12 residues long. Trimming stripped 0 bases from V and 9 bases from J, with 11 bases between. This CDR3 reads CAWSVMGGRYTF. CDR3 bases: TGTGCCTGGAGTGTAATGGGGGGACGCTACACCTTC.

The CDR3 sequence: CSVVEGGRYNEQFF. The DNA for the CDR3 is TGCAGCGTTGTGGAAGGGGGCAGGTACAATGAGCAGTTCTTC. The rearrangement uses TRBV29-1 and TRBJ2-1; 7 bases match TRBD1. The CDR3 extends over 14 amino acids. CDR1 is SQVTM, CDR2 ANQGSEA, per germline. V was pared by 4 bases and J by 4 bases, with 7 bases of the junction left unmatched.

The chain is built from TRBV27 and TRBJ1-2; D unresolved. This CDR3 is built from 17 residues. V lost 0 bases and J lost 0, with 14 bases in between. Looked up from germline, CDR1 is MNHEY and CDR2 is SMNVEV (reference sequence). CDR3 in DNA: TGTGCCAGCAGTTTATCCGCCGGGATTACCTCTAACTATGGCTACACCTTC. Residues: CASSLSAGITSNYGYTF.

This clone was seen a handful of times. The chain carries TRBV5-1 and TRBJ1-1; 8 bases map to TRBD1. The CDR3 is 16 residues long. The V segment lost 4 bases and the J segment 1 base; nucleotides outside the gene matches: 9. Per germline, CDR1 SGHRS and CDR2 YFSETQ. The CDR3 DNA reads as TGCGCCAGCAGCATTAGAGCCGGGACAGGGAACACTGAAGCTTTCTTT. As protein: CASSIRAGTGNTEAFF.

This chain connects TRBV5-6 to TRBJ2-3; 13 bases line up with TRBD2. Germline lookup yields CDR1 SGHDT and CDR2 YYEEEE. CDR3 size: 16 residues. Losses at the gene ends were 4 bases for V and 5 bases for J; bases not matched to a gene: 7. CDR3 DNA sequence: TGTGCCAGCAGCCCGGGACTAGCGGGGATGAGAGATACGCAGTATTTT. Its translation: CASSPGLAGMRDTQYF. The entire variable domain, with the rest obtained from reference TRBV5-6 and TRBJ2-3, is as follows: DAGVTQSPTHLIKTRGQQVTLRCSPKSGHDTVSWYQQALGQGPQFIFQYYEEEERQRGNFPDRFSGHQFPNYSSELNVNALLLGDSALYLCASSPGLAGMRDTQYFGPGTRLTVL.

As DNA, the CDR3 is TGCGCCAGCAGCCAAGTGGGAATGGGACAGGGTCCCTACGAGCAGTACTTC. It translates to CASSQVGMGQGPYEQYF. The genes are TRBV4-3 and TRBJ2-7; 9 bases align to TRBD1. The germline V gene encodes CDR1 LGHNA and CDR2 YSLEER. Germline trimming cut 1 base from V and 2 bases from J; bases unmatched to any gene: 9. There are 17 residues in the CDR3.

The CDR3, as DNA: TGTGCCAGTAGTGGACACAGGGACCGAGCCTACGAGCAGTACTTC. Protein: CASSGHRDRAYEQYF. This chain connects TRBV19 to TRBJ2-7; D might be TRBD1 (6 bases). The CDR3 contains 15 residues. Germline V gene lookup returns CDR1 LNHDA and CDR2 SQIVND (reference sequence). The V gene lost 5 bases and the J gene lost 2 bases, with 16 bases spanning the gap. The whole variable domain, remainder taken from reference TRBV19 and TRBJ2-7, is DGGITQSPKYLFRKEGQNVTLSCEQNLNHDAMYWYRQDPGQGLRLIYYSQIVNDFQKGDIAEGYSVSREKKESFPLTVTSAQKNPTAFYLCASSGHRDRAYEQYFGPGTRLTVT.

V is TRBV19 and J is TRBJ2-6; unclear D gene. V was cut by 5 bases and J by 2 bases, with 13 bases left in between. CDR1 LNHDA and CDR2 SQIVND come from the germline V gene (reference sequence). The CDR3 has 16 amino acids. The CDR3 loop reads CASSAARLAGANVLTF. CDR3 DNA sequence: TGTGCCAGTAGTGCCGCCCGTTTAGCTGGGGCCAACGTCCTGACTTTC.